This passage covers 2 T cell receptor beta chains from one sample sequenced in a study of shared clonotypes between healthy human individuals. Profiling relied on immunoSEQ multiplex PCR, and the TCRdb table lists in-frame clones only, not all of them. The table has millions of clones, about 95% seen once. Specimen: naive CD4+ T cells sorted from blood. Subset indicated: CD45RA+ positively selected. These receptor sequences come from a man between 18 and 29 years old in good health.

V and J are TRBV18 and TRBJ2-7, with no clear D. Trimming removed 4 bases at V and 6 bases at J, with 10 bases between. The germline gives CDR1 KGHSH, CDR2 LQKENI. The CDR3 is 12 residues long. DNA of the CDR3: TGTGCCAGCTCACAGCGATTCGGCGAGCAGTACTTC. Its protein product is CASSQRFGEQYF. Drawing the rest from reference TRBV18 and TRBJ2-7, the complete variable domain is NAGVMQNPRHLVRRRGQEARLRCSPMKGHSHVYWYRQLPEEGLKFMVYLQKENIIDESGMPKERFSAEFPKEGPSILRIQQVVRGDSAAYFCASSQRFGEQYFGPGTRLTVT.

The V and J genes are TRBV2 and TRBJ1-4, with D hard to call. The germline CDR1 and CDR2 sequences are SNHLY and FYNNEI. V lost 4 bases, J lost 4 bases, and 7 bases lay in between. The CDR3 loop spans 13 amino acids. CDR3 sequence: CASSGEVNEKLFF. The CDR3 DNA reads as TGTGCCAGCAGTGGGGAAGTTAATGAAAAACTGTTTTTT.